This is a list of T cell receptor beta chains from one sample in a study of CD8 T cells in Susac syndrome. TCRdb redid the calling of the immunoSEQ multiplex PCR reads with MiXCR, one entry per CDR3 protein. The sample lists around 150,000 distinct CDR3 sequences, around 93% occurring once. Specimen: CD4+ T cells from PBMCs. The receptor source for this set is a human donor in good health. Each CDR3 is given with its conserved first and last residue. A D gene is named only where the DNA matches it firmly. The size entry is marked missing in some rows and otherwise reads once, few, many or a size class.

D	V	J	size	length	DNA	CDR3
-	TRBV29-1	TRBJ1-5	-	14	TGCAGCGTTGGCGACTTCGGTTTAAATCAGCCCCAGCATTTT	CSVGDFGLNQPQHF
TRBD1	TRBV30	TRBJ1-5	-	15	TGTGCCTGCCGCTTCCAGGGGGCTGGCAATCAGCCCCAGCATTTT	CACRFQGAGNQPQHF
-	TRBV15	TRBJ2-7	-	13	TGTGCCACCAGCAGAGATTTCGACTACGAGCAGTACTTC	CATSRDFDYEQYF
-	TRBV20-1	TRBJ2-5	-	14	TGCAGTGCATGGAACCGGCAGGGTGTGGAGACCCAGTACTTC	CSAWNRQGVETQYF
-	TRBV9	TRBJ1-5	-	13	TGTGCCAGCAGCGCCACCATTGATCAGCCCCAGCATTTT	CASSATIDQPQHF
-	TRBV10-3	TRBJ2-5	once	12	TGTGCCACCGGGCTTGGTGGGGAGACCCAGTACTTC	CATGLGGETQYF
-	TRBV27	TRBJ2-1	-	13	TGTGCCAGCAGTCCCAGGGTCCTCAATGAGCAGTTCTTC	CASSPRVLNEQFF
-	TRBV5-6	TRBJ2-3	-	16	TGTGCCAGCAGTGACTCTAGGACCACAAGCACAGATACGCAGTATTTT	CASSDSRTTSTDTQYF
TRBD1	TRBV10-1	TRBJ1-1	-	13	TGCGCCAGCAGCGGACAGGCTGACACTGAAGCTTTCTTT	CASSGQADTEAFF
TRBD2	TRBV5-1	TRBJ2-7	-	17	TGCGCCAGCAGCTTGGTGGCTAGCGGGGGCCATTCCTACGAGCAGTACTTC	CASSLVASGGHSYEQYF
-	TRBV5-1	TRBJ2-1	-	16	TGCGCCAGCAGCCGGGTAGCCGGGTCCATCGACAATGAGCAGTTCTTC	CASSRVAGSIDNEQFF
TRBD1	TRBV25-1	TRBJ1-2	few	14	TGTGCCAGCGCGTCGACAGGGGGGGTAGGTGGCTACACCTTC	CASASTGGVGGYTF
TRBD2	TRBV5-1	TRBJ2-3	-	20	TGCGCCAGCAGCTCACTACCCTTTAGCGGGGGGGGATCTAGCACAGATACGCAGTATTTT	CASSSLPFSGGGSSTDTQYF
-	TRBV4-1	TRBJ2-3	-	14	TGCGCCAGCAGCCAAGAGGGGTTGACAGATACGCAGTATTTT	CASSQEGLTDTQYF
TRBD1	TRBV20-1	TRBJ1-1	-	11	TGCAGTGCCACAGGGGACACTGAAGCTTTCTTT	CSATGDTEAFF
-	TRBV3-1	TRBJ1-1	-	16	TGTGCCAGCAGCCAAGCGGGAGGAATTATGAACACTGAAGCTTTCTTT	CASSQAGGIMNTEAFF
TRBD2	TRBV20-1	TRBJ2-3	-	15	TGCAGTGCTAGTGCTCTAGCGGAAGGCACAGATACGCAGTATTTT	CSASALAEGTDTQYF
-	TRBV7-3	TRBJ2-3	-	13	TGTGCCAGCAGCTTAACAGACAGAGGTACGCAGTATTTT	CASSLTDRGTQYF
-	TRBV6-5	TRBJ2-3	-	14	TGTGCCAGCAGTTGGACTTTAAACACAGATACGCAGTATTTT	CASSWTLNTDTQYF
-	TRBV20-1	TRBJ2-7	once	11	TGCAGTGCCCGAGACCGCTTTCGCAGGCACTTC	CSARDRFRRHF
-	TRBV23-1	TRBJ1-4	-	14	TGCGCCAGCGGACTTGGACCGAGCGAAGAAAAACTGTTTTTT	CASGLGPSEEKLFF
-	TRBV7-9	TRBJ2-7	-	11	TGTGCCAGCAGGGGAGGGGGCGAGCAGTACTTC	CASRGGGEQYF
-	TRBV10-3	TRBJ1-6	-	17	TGTGCCATCAGTGACGGAGGAACAGGCAAAAAGAATTCACCCCTCCACTTT	CAISDGGTGKKNSPLHF
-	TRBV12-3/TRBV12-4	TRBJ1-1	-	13	TGTGCCAGCAGCTCTGACCCGAACACTGAAGCTTTCTTT	CASSSDPNTEAFF
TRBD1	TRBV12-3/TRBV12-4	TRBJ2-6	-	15	TGTGCCAGCAGTCTAGACAGGGCTGGGGCCAACGTCCTGACTTTC	CASSLDRAGANVLTF
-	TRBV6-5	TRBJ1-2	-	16	TGTGCCAGCAGTTACTCGGGCCAAATCACACCCTATGGCTACACCTTC	CASSYSGQITPYGYTF
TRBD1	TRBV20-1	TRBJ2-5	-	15	TGCAGTGCTAGGGATCCAGGGGGCGGACAAGAGACCCAGTACTTC	CSARDPGGGQETQYF
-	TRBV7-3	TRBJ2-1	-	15	TGTGCCAGCAGCTTACAGGGGGGGCCCTACAATGAGCAGTTCTTC	CASSLQGGPYNEQFF
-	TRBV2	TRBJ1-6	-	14	TGTGCCAGCAGTGACGGGATTCTGAATTCACCCCTCCACTTT	CASSDGILNSPLHF
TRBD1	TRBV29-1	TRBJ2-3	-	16	TGCAGCGCCTCCGGGACAGGACACCTCAGCACAGATACGCAGTATTTT	CSASGTGHLSTDTQYF
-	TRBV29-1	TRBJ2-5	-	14	TGCAGCGCCAAAAGGGGTGGCAGCCAAGAGACCCAGTACTTC	CSAKRGGSQETQYF
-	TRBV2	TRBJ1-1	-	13	TGTGCCAGCAGTGTAGGGGCGGGCACTGAAGCTTTCTTT	CASSVGAGTEAFF
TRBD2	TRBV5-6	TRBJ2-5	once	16	TGTGCCAGCAGCTCGATTGGACTCGGCTCGGGAGGGACCCAGTACTTC	CASSSIGLGSGGTQYF
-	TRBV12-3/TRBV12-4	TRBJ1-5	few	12	TGTGCCAGCAGTCCTTCCAATCAGCCCCAGCATTTT	CASSPSNQPQHF
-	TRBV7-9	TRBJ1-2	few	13	TGTGCCAGCAGCTTCGCACAGGGTTATGGCTACACCTTC	CASSFAQGYGYTF
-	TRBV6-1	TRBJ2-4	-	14	TGTGCCAGCAGTGTTGGGGATGCCAAAAACATTCAGTACTTC	CASSVGDAKNIQYF
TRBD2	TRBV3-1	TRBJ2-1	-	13	TGTGCCAGCAGCCAAGGGGGGGGGTTTGAGCAGTTCTTC	CASSQGGGFEQFF
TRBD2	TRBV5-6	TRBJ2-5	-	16	TGTGCCAGCAGCTTAGTGGGACTAGCGCACCAAGAGACCCAGTACTTC	CASSLVGLAHQETQYF
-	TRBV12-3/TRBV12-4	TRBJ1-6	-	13	TGTGCCAGCAGTCCCCTACAGGGTCCACCCCTCCACTTT	CASSPLQGPPLHF
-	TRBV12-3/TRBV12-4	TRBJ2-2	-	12	TGTGCCAGCAGAGGGGGGCCTGGGGAGCTGTTTTTT	CASRGGPGELFF
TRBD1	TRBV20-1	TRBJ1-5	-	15	TGCAGTGCTATTTCAGGGGGACCGGGCAATCAGCCCCAGCATTTT	CSAISGGPGNQPQHF
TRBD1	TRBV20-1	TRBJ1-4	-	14	TGCAGTGCAAATCAGGGGGCGACTAATGAAAAACTGTTTTTT	CSANQGATNEKLFF
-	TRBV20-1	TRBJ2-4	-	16	TGCAGTGCTTCCAAAACAGGACCATCCTCCTCAAACATTCAGTACTTC	CSASKTGPSSSNIQYF
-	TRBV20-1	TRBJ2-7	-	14	TGCAGTGCTAGATCCGTAAAGGTGTCCGACGAGCAGTACTTC	CSARSVKVSDEQYF
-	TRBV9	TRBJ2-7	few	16	TGTGCCAGCAGCGGTTCGACGGCAACCTCTCCCTACGAGCAGTACTTC	CASSGSTATSPYEQYF
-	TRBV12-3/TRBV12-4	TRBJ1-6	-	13	TGTGCCAGCAGTACACTGACAGGCACACCCCTCCACTTT	CASSTLTGTPLHF
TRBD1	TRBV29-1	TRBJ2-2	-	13	TGCAGCGTTGGGACAGGTGTTGCCGGGGAGCTGTTTTTT	CSVGTGVAGELFF
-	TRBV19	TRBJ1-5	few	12	TGTGCCAGTGAGGCGCAAAATCAGCCCCAGCATTTT	CASEAQNQPQHF
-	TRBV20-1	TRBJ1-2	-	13	TGCAGTGCTAGGCACCAAGATAACTATGGCTACACCTTC	CSARHQDNYGYTF
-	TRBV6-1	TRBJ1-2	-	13	TGTGCCAGCAGTGAAGCTCACTTCTATGGCTACACCTTC	CASSEAHFYGYTF
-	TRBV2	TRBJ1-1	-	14	TGTGCCAGCAGTCCGGACGGGAGGGGCACTGAAGCTTTCTTT	CASSPDGRGTEAFF
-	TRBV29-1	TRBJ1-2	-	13	TGCAGCGTTGAAGCTGGGTTAGGGAAGGGCTACACCTTC	CSVEAGLGKGYTF
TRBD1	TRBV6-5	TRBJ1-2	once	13	TGTGCCAGCAGGGGGACAGGGGGCGATGGCTACACCTTC	CASRGTGGDGYTF
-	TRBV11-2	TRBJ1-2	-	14	TGTGCCAGCAGCTTAGTTCGAGCAGGCTATGGCTACACCTTC	CASSLVRAGYGYTF
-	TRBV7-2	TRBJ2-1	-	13	TGTGCCAGCAGCTTTGGCAATAGGAATGAGCAGTTCTTC	CASSFGNRNEQFF
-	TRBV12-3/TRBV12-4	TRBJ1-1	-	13	TGTGCCAGCCGGAGGACCGGGGCCACTGAAGCTTTCTTT	CASRRTGATEAFF